This T cell receptor (beta chain) was observed in a study of T cell responses to AZD1222 COVID-19 vaccine. Profiling relied on immunoSEQ multiplex PCR, and the TCRdb table lists in-frame clones only, not all of them. There are about 130,000 clones in the sample; about 90% occur only once, and about 4.4% lies in the top ten. As for this clone: The antigen remains undetermined.

Study outcomes and limitations: With two AZD1222 doses given, Spike-specific TCR breadth and depth both rose. Targets within unmutated variant regions were reportedly found for nearly half of spike-specific TCRs.

This TCR came from an adult in good health. The source material was peripheral blood, sampled on day 0 of MenACWY control vaccination.

In nucleotides, the CDR3 is TGTGCCTGGAGTCCGGGACTAGCGGGAGCGTACGAGCAGTACTTC. Its translation: CAWSPGLAGAYEQYF. This chain connects TRBV30 to TRBJ2-7; 14 nucleotides match TRBD2. The ends lost 2 bases at V and 4 bases at J; junction bases unmatched: 4. CDR1 GTSNPN and CDR2 SVGIG come from the germline V gene (reference sequence). CDR3 size: 15 residues.